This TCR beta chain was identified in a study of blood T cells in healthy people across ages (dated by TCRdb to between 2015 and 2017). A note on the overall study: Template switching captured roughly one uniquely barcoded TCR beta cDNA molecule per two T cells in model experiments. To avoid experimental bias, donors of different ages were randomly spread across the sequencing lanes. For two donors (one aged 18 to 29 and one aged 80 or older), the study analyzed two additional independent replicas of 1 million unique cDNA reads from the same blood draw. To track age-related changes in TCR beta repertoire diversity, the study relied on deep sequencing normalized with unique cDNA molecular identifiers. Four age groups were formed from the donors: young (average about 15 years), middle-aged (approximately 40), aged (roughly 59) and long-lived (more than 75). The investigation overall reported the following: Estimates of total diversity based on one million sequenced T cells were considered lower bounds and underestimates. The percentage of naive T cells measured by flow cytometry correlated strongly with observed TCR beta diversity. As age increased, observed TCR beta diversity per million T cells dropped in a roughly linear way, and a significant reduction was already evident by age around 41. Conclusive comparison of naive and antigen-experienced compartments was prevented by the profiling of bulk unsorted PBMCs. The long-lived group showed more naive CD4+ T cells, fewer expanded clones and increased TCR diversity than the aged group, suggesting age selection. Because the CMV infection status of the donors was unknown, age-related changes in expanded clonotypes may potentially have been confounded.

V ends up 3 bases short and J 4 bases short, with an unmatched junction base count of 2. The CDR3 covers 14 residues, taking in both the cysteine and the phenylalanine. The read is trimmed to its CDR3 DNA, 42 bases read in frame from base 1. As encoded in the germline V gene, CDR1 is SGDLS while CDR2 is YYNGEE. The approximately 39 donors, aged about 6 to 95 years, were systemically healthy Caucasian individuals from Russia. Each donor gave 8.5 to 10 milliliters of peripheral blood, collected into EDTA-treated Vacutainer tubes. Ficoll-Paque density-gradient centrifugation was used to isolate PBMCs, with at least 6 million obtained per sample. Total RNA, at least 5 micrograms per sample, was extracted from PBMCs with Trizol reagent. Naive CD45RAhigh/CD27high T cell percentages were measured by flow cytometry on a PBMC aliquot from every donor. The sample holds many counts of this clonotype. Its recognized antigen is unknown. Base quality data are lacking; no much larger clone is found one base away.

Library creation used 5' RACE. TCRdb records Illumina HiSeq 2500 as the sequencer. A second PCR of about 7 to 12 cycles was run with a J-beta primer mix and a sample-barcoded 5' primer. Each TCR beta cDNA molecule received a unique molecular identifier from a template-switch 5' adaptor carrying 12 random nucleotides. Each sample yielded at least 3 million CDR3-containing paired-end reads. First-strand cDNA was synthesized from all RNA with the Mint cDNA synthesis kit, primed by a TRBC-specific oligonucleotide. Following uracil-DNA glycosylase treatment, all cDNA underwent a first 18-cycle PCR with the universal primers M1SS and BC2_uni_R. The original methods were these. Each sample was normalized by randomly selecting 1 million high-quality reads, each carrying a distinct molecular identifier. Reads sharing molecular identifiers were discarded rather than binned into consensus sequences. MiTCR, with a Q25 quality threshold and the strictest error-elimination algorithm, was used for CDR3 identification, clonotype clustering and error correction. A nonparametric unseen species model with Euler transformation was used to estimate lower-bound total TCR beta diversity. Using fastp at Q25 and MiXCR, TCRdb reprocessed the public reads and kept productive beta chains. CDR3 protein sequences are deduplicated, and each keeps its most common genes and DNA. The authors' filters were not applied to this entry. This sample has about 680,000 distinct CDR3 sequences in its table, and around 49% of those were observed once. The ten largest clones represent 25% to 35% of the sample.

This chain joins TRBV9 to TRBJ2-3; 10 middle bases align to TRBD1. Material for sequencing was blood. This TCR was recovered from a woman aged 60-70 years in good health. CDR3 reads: CASSAGQGPDTQYF. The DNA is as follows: TGTGCCAGCAGCGCGGGACAGGGGCCAGATACGCAGTATTTT.